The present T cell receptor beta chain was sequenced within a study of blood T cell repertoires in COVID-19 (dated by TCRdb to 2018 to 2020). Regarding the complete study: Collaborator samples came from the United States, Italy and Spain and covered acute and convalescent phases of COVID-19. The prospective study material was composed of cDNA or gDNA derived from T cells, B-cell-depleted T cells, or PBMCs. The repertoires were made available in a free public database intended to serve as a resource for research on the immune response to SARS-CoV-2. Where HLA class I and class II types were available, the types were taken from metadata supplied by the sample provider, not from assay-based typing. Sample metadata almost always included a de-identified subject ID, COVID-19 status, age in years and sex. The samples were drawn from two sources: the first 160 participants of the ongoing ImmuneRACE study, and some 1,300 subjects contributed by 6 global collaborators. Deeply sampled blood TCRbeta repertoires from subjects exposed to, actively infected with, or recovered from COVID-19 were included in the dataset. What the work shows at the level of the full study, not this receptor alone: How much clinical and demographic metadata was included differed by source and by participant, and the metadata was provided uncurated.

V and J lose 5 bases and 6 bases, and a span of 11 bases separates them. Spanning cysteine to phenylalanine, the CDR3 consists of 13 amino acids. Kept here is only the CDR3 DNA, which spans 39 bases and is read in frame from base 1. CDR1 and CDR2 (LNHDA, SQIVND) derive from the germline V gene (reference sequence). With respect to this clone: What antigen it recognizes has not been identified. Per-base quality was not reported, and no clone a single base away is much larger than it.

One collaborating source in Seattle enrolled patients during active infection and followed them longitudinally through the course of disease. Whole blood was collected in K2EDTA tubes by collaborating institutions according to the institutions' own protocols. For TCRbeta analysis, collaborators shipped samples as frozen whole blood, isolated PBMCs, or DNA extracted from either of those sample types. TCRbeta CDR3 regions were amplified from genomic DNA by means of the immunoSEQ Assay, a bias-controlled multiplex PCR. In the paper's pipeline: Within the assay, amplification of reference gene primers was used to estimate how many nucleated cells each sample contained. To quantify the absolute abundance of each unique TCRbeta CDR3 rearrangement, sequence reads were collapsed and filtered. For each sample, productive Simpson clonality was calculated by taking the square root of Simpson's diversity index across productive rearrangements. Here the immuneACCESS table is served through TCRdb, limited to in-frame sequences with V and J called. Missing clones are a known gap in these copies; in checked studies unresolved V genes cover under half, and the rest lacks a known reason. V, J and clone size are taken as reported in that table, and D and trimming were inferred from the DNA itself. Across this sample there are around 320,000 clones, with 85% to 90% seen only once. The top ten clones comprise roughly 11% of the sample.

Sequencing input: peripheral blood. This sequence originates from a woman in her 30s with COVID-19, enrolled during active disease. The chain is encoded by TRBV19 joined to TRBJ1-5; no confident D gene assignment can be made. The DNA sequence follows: TGTGCCAGTAGTTTGAGGGATTCTCAGCCCCAGCATTTT. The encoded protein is CASSLRDSQPQHF.